The 18 T cell receptor beta chains below were found in one sample sequenced in a study of blood T cell repertoires in COVID-19. The assay was immunoSEQ multiplex PCR, and TCRdb's table has in-frame clones only and misses some. The sample yields over 250,000 clones, 65% to 90% seen once. The sequenced material came from peripheral blood. The receptors shown here come from a human donor in a cohort sampled during active COVID-19.

This chain joins TRBV6-6 and TRBJ2-7; 7 bases match TRBD2. CDR3 length: 16 residues. Trimming removed 3 bases from V and 2 bases from J; junction bases left unmatched: 10. Per germline, CDR1 MNHNY and CDR2 SVGAGI (reference sequence). This CDR3 reads CASSYISGTNTYEQYF. In DNA form, the CDR3 reads TGTGCCAGCAGTTATATCTCCGGGACTAACACCTACGAGCAGTACTTC.

J is TRBJ2-7 and V is TRBV7-2, with 8 bases matching TRBD1. This CDR3 has 14 amino acids. Germline CDR1 is SGHTA and CDR2 is FQGNSA. V gave up 10 bases and J gave up 2 bases; unmatched junction bases: 10. The CDR3 here is CATMGQVGTYEQYF. The CDR3, as DNA: TGTGCCACCATGGGACAGGTGGGGACCTACGAGCAGTACTTC.

This clone was observed once. The CDR3 coding sequence is TGTGCCAGCAGTGAGCAGGGCTATGAGCAGTTCTTC. It is translated as CASSEQGYEQFF. The chain links TRBV2 to TRBJ2-1; maybe TRBD1 (5 bases). Trimming stripped 3 bases from V and 8 bases from J, with 8 bases between. The CDR3 length is 12 residues. The germline V gene has CDR1 SNHLY and CDR2 FYNNEI.

The rearrangement uses TRBV19 and TRBJ2-3; D perhaps matches TRBD2 (5 bases). The CDR3 length is 15 residues. Trimming shortened V by 5 bases and J by 1 base, and 13 bases separated the two germline ends. Per germline, CDR1 LNHDA and CDR2 SQIVND (reference sequence). The CDR3 reads CASSPSSRRTDTQYF. In DNA, the CDR3 is TGTGCCAGTAGTCCCTCTAGCAGACGCACAGATACGCAGTATTTT.

This clone was picked up a small number of times. CDR3 nucleotide sequence: TGTGCCAGCACCCATCCCCCGGGACAGAAGTTCTTC. Protein sequence: CASTHPPGQKFF. The genes are TRBV6-5 and TRBJ2-1; 7 positions agree with TRBD1. Germline values: CDR1 MNHEY, CDR2 SVGAGI. The J segment lost 14 bases and the V segment lost 7 bases, leaving 11 bases of the junction unmatched. The CDR3 spans 12 residues.

The chain links TRBV7-2 to TRBJ2-1; weak D call: TRBD1 (6 bases). V lost 5 bases, J lost 9 bases, and 14 bases lay in between. There are 13 residues in the CDR3. CDR1 is SGHTA and CDR2 is FQGNSA in the germline V gene. This CDR3 reads CASSAQQGFEQFF. DNA of the CDR3: TGTGCCAGCAGCGCGCAACAGGGATTTGAGCAGTTCTTC.

The chain couples TRBV7-8 to TRBJ2-7, with no clear D. V was cut by 5 bases and J by 3 bases, with 8 bases left in between. The length of the CDR3 is 12 residues. From germline, CDR1 is SGHVS and CDR2 FQNEAQ. The CDR3 sequence: CASSPDNYEQYF. The CDR3 region has the DNA TGTGCCAGCAGCCCAGACAACTACGAGCAGTACTTC.

The rearrangement joins TRBV25-1 to TRBJ2-7; 11 bases are a match to TRBD2. The CDR3 runs 14 residues. The germline V gene has CDR1 MGHDK and CDR2 SYGVNS. V trimming: 6 bases; J trimming: 4 bases; junction bases outside the gene matches: 5. The CDR3 DNA reads TGTGCCAGCAGCGCCGGGACTAGCGGATACGAGCAGTACTTC. This gives the protein CASSAGTSGYEQYF.

The rearrangement uses TRBV2 and TRBJ2-7, with no clear D. V gave up 5 bases and J gave up 5 bases, with 16 bases separating them. Germline loops: CDR1 SNHLY, CDR2 FYNNEI. CDR3 length: 14 amino acids. CDR3 region: CASSKRVTVHEQYF. As DNA, the CDR3 is TGTGCCAGCAGTAAGCGAGTAACCGTCCACGAGCAGTACTTC.

This clone was counted a few times. This chain joins TRBV12-3 or TRBV12-4 and TRBJ1-6; 8 bases map to TRBD1. The CDR3 extends over 13 amino acids. J lost 12 bases, V lost 7 bases, and 8 bases had no gene match. Written as DNA, the CDR3 is TGTGCCAGCACCGGACAGGGTCTTAAACCCCTCCACTTT. Protein product: CASTGQGLKPLHF.

The rearrangement joins TRBV6-5 to TRBJ1-2; D is possibly TRBD1 (5 bases). Per germline, CDR1 MNHEY and CDR2 SVGAGI. The V end lost 3 bases, the J end lost 5 bases, and 13 bases lay between the germline ends. The CDR3 runs to 14 residues. The CDR3, as DNA: TGTGCCAGCAGTTATCGATCAAGGGGTTATGGCTACACCTTC. Encoded protein: CASSYRSRGYGYTF.

This clone is a singleton in its sample. The chain joins TRBV7-9 to TRBJ1-2; 11 bases are shared with TRBD1. Germline V gene data show CDR1 as SEHNR and CDR2 as FQNEAQ (reference sequence). The CDR3 is made up of 17 amino acids. The V and J ends lost 1 base and 7 bases, in that order; junction bases with no gene match: 11. DNA for the CDR3: TGTGCCAGCAGCTTAGAAGTCAGGGACAGGGGGGGATTTGGCTACACCTTC. It translates to CASSLEVRDRGGFGYTF.

CDR3 sequence (DNA): TGTGCCACCAGTGGGAGTGGTTCTAACTATGGCTACACCTTC. This gives the protein CATSGSGSNYGYTF. The chain has TRBV24-1 and TRBJ1-2; D gene uncertain. V gave up 5 bases and J gave up 0 bases, with 9 bases separating them. This CDR3 contains 14 residues. The V gene's germline CDR1 is KGHDR and CDR2 SFDVKD.

The V and J genes are TRBV7-2 and TRBJ2-2; TRBD2 is a possible D gene (5 bases). V dropped 2 bases and J dropped 5 bases, with 12 bases sitting between them. Germline loops: CDR1 SGHTA, CDR2 FQGNSA. This CDR3 contains 15 residues. This CDR3 is CASSLTRGQTGELFF. In DNA form, the CDR3 reads TGTGCCAGCAGCTTAACTCGCGGGCAGACCGGGGAGCTGTTTTTT.

This clone came up a few times. The chain joins TRBV3-1 (or the pseudogene TRBV3-2) to TRBJ2-1; D might be TRBD2 (6 bases). V was trimmed by 3 bases and J by 3 bases, leaving 9 bases between them. The CDR3 length is 14 residues. Germline V gene sequence: CDR1 LGHDT, CDR2 YNNKEL (reference sequence). The CDR3 here is CASSQRTIYNEQFF. CDR3 DNA sequence: TGTGCCAGCAGCCAGAGGACTATCTACAATGAGCAGTTCTTC.

The chain combines TRBV3-1 (or the pseudogene TRBV3-2) with TRBJ2-1; possible D gene TRBD2, 5 bases. The CDR3 totals 14 residues. Between the trimmed V and J ends, which lost 0 bases and 4 bases, there was a span of 7 bases. Germline V gene lookup returns CDR1 LGHDT and CDR2 YNNKEL (reference sequence). CDR3 sequence: CASSQEGAYNEQFF. The DNA for the CDR3 is TGTGCCAGCAGCCAAGAGGGAGCTTACAATGAGCAGTTCTTC.

The rearrangement joins TRBV30 to TRBJ1-1; D possibly corresponds to TRBD1 (6 bases). The CDR3 has 11 amino acids. Germline V gene sequence: CDR1 GTSNPN, CDR2 SVGIG (reference sequence). V was trimmed by 3 bases and J by 6 bases, leaving 8 bases between them. The CDR3 region is CAWRTGPEAFF. CDR3 sequence (DNA): TGTGCCTGGAGGACAGGCCCTGAAGCTTTCTTT.

This sequence joins TRBV18 and TRBJ1-5; 9 bases are a match to TRBD1. The germline gives CDR1 KGHSH, CDR2 LQKENI. The CDR3 totals 14 residues. V was pared by 6 bases and J by 6 bases, with 6 bases of the junction left unmatched. CDR3 in amino acids: CASSPGTGTQPQHF. The CDR3 DNA follows: TGTGCCAGCTCGCCCGGGACAGGGACTCAGCCCCAGCATTTT.